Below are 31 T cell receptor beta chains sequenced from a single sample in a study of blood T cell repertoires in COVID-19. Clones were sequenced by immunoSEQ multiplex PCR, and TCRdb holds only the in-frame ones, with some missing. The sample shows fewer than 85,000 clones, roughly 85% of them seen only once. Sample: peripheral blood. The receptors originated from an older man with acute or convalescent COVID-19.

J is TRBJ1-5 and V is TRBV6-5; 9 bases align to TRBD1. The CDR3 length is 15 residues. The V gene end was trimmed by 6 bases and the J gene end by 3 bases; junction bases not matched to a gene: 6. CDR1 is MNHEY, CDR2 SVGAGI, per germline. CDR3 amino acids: CASSPGTGFNQPQHF. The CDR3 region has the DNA TGTGCCAGCAGCCCGGGGACAGGGTTCAATCAGCCCCAGCATTTT.

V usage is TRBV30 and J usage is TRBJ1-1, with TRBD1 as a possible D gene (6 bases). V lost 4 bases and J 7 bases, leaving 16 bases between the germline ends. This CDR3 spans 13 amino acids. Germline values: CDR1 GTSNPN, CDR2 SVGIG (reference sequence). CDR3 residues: CAWNLGGGNEAFF. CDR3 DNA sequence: TGTGCCTGGAATTTGGGAGGGGGGAATGAAGCTTTCTTT.

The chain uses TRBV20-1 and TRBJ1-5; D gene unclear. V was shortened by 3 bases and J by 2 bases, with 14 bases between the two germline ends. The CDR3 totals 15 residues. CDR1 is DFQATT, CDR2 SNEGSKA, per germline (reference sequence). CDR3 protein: CSASIGIRGNQPQHF. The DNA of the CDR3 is TGCAGTGCTAGTATAGGCATCCGGGGCAATCAGCCCCAGCATTTT.

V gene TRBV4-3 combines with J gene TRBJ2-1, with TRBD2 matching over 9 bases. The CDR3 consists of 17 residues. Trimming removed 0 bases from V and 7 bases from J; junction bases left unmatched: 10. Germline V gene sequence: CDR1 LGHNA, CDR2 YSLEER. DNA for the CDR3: TGCGCCAGCAGCCAAGATCTAACTAGCGGGCTCCTAAATGAGCAGTTCTTC. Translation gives CASSQDLTSGLLNEQFF.

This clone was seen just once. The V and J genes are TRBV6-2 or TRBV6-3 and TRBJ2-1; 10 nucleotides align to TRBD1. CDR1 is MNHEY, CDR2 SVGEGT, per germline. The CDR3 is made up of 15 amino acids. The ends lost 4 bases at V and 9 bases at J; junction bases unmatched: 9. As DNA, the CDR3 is TGTGCCAGCAGTTCCCCGGGACAGGGGACTACTGAGCAGTTCTTC. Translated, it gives CASSSPGQGTTEQFF.

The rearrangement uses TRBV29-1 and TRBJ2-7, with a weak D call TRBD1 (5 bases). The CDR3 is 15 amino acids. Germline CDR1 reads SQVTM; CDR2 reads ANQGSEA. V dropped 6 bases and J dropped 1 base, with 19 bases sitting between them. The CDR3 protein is CSVKERTQSSYEQYF. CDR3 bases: TGCAGCGTAAAGGAACGGACACAGAGTTCCTACGAGCAGTACTTC.

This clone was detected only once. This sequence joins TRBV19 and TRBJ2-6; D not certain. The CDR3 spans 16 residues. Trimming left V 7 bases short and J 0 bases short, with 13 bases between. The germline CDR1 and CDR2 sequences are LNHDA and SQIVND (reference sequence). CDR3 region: CASTLTPGSGANVLTF. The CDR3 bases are TGTGCCAGTACCCTCACCCCCGGCTCTGGGGCCAACGTCCTGACTTTC.

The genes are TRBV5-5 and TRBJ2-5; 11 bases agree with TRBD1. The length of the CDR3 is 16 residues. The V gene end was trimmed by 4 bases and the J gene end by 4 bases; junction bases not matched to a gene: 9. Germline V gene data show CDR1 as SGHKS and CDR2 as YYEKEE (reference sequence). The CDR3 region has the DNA TGTGCCAGCAGCATAGGGACAGGGGGAATCGTAGAGACCCAGTACTTC. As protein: CASSIGTGGIVETQYF.

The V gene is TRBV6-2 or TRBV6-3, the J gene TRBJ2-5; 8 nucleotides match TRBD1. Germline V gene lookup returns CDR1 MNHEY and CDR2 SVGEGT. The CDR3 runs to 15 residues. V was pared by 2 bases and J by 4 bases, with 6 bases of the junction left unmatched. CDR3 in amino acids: CASSYPPDRAETQYF. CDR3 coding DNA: TGTGCCAGCAGTTACCCCCCGGACAGGGCAGAGACCCAGTACTTC.

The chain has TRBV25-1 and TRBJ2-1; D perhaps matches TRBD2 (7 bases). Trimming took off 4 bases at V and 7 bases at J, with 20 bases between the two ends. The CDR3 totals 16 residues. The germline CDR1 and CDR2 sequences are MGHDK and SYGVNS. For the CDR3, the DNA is TGTGCCAGCAGTGGCGGTCCCGGGGGGCCTTGGAATGAGCAGTTCTTC. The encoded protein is CASSGGPGGPWNEQFF.

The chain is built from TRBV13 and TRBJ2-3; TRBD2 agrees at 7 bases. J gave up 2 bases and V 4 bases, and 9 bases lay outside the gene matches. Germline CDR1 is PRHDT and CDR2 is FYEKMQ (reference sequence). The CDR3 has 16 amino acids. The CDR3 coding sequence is TGTGCCAGCAGCTCAAAGACTAGCACCACCACAGATACGCAGTATTTT. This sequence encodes CASSSKTSTTTDTQYF.

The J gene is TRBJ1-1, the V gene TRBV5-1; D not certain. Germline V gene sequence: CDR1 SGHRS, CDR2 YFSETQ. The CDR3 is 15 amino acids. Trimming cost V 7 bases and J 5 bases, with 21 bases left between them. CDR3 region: CASASEGGPETEAFF. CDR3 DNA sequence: TGCGCCAGCGCATCCGAGGGAGGGCCCGAAACTGAAGCTTTCTTT.

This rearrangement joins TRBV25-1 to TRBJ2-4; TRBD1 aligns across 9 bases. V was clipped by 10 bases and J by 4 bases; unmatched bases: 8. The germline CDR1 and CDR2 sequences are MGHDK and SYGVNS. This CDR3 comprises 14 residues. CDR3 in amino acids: CAIIPGQGKNIQYF. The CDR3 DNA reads TGTGCCATCATACCGGGACAGGGTAAAAACATTCAGTACTTC.

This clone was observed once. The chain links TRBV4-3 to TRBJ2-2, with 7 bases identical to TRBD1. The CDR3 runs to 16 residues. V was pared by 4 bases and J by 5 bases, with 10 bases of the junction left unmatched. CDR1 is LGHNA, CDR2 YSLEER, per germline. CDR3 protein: CASSPAGTVPTGELFF. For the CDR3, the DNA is TGCGCCAGCAGCCCAGCCGGGACAGTCCCGACCGGGGAGCTGTTTTTT.

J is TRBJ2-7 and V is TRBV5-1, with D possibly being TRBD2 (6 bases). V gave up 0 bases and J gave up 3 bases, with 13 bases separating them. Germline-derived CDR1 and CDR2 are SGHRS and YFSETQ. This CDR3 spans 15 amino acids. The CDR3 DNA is TGCGCCAGCAGCTTGGATGGCGGGACGATCTACGAGCAGTACTTC. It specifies CASSLDGGTIYEQYF.

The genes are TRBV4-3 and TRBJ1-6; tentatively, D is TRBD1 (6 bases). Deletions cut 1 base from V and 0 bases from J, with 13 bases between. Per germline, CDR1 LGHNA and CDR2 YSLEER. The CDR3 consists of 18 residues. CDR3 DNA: TGCGCCAGCAGCCAAGTTTTCAGGGGTAGCTCCTATAATTCACCCCTCCACTTT. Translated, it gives CASSQVFRGSSYNSPLHF.

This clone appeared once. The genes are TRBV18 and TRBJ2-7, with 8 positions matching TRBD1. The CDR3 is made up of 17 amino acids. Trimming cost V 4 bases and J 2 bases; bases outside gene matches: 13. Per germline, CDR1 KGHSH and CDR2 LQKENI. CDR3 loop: CASSLFGPQGEPYEQYF. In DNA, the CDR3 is TGTGCCAGCTCACTTTTCGGGCCACAGGGGGAACCCTACGAGCAGTACTTC.

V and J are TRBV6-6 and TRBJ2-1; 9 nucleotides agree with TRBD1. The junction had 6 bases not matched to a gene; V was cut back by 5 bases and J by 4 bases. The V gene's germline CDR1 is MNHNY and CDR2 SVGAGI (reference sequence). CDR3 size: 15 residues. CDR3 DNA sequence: TGTGCCAGCAGTGACGGGACAGGGAATTACAATGAGCAGTTCTTC. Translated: CASSDGTGNYNEQFF.

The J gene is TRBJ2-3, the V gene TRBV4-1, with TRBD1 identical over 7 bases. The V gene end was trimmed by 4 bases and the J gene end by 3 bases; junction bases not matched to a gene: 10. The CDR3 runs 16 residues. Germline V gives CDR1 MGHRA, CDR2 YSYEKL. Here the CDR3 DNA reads TGCGCCAGCAGCCCTCAAGCAGGGGGAAGTACAGATACGCAGTATTTT. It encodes CASSPQAGGSTDTQYF.

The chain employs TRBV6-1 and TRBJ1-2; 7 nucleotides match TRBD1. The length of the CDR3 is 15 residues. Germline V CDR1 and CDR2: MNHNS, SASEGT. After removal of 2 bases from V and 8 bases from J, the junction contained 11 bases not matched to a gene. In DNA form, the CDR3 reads TGTGCCAGCAGTGAAAATACTGGACAGGTTAACGGCTACACCTTC. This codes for CASSENTGQVNGYTF.

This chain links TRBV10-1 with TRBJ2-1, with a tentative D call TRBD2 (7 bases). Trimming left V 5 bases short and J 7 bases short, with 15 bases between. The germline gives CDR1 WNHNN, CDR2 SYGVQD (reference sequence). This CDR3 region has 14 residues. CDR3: CASSSGGRLNEQFF. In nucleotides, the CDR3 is TGCGCCAGCAGTTCGGGGGGCCGCCTAAATGAGCAGTTCTTC.

CDR3 coding DNA: TGTGCCAGTAGTTCAACGAGGGGGACAGGGGAATACTATGACTATGGCTACACCTTC. As protein: CASSSTRGTGEYYDYGYTF. The chain couples TRBV19 to TRBJ1-2, with 10 bases identical to TRBD1. V lost 5 bases, J lost 3 bases, and 18 bases stayed unmatched. This CDR3 contains 19 residues. The V gene's germline CDR1 is LNHDA and CDR2 SQIVND (reference sequence).

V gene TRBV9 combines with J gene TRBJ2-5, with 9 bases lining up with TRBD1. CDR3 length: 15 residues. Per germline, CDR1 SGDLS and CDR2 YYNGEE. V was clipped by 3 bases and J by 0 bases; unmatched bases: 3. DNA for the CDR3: TGTGCCAGCAGCGGAGGGACAGGGAACCAAGAGACCCAGTACTTC. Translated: CASSGGTGNQETQYF.

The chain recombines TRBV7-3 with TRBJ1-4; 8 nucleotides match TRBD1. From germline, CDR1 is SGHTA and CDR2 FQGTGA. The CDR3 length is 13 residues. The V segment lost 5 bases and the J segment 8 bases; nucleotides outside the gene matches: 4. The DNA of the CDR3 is TGTGCCAGCAGCAAAGACAGGGGAGAAAAACTGTTTTTT. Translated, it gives CASSKDRGEKLFF.

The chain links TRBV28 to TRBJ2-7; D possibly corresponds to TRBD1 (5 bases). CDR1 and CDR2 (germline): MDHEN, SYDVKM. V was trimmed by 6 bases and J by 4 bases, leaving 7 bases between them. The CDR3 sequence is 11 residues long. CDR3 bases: TGTGCCAGCAGGTCAGGGTACGAGCAGTACTTC. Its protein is CASRSGYEQYF. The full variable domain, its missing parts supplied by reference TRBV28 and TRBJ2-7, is DVKVTQSSRYLVKRTGEKVFLECVQDMDHENMFWYRQDPGLGLRLIYFSYDVKMKEKGDIPEGYSVSREKKERFSLILESASTNQTSMYLCASRSGYEQYFGPGTRLTVT.

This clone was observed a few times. CDR3 in DNA: TGTGCCAGCCATGGGACTAGCGGGGGGTGGGGCACAGATACGCAGTATTTT. Its translation: CASHGTSGGWGTDTQYF. J is TRBJ2-3 and V is TRBV28; 15 nucleotides agree with TRBD2. The CDR3 has 17 amino acids. The V gene end was trimmed by 8 bases and the J gene end by 1 base; junction bases not matched to a gene: 7. CDR1 and CDR2 from the germline V gene are MDHEN and SYDVKM.

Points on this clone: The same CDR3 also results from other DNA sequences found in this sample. The CDR3 reads CASSPGQQETQYF. CDR3 nucleotides: TGTGCCAGCTCACCGGGGCAGCAAGAGACCCAGTACTTC. J is TRBJ2-5 and V is TRBV18, with D perhaps matching TRBD1 (5 bases). This CDR3 has 13 residues. Trimming removed 3 bases at V and 2 bases at J, with 7 bases between. CDR1 is KGHSH, CDR2 LQKENI, per germline.

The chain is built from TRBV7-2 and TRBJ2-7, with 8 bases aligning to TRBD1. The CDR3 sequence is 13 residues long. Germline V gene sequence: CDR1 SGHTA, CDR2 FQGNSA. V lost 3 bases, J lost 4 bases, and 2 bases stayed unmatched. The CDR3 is CASSFGQGYEQYF. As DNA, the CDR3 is TGTGCCAGCAGCTTCGGACAGGGTTACGAGCAGTACTTC. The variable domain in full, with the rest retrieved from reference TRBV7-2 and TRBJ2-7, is GAGVSQSPSNKVTEKGKDVELRCDPISGHTALYWYRQSLGQGLEFLIYFQGNSAPDKSGLPSDRFSAERTGGSVSTLTIQRTQQEDSAVYLCASSFGQGYEQYFGPGTRLTVT.

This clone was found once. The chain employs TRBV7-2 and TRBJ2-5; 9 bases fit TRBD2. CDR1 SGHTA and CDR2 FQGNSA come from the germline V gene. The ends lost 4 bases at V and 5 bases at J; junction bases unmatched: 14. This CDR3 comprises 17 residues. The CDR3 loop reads CASSSLQRRGGKETQYF. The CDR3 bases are TGTGCCAGCAGCTCCCTTCAACGGCGGGGGGGCAAGGAGACCCAGTACTTC.

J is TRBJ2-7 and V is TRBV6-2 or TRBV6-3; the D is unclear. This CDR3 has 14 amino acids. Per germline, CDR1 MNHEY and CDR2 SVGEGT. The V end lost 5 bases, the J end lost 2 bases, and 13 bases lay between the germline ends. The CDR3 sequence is CASSLRRGAYEQYF. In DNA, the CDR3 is TGTGCCAGCAGTCTTAGACGCGGCGCCTACGAGCAGTACTTC.

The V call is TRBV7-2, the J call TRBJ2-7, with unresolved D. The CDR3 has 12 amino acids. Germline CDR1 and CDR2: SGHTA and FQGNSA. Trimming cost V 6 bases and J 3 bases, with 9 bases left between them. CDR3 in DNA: TGTGCCAGCAGTTTTAGTCTCTACGAGCAGTACTTC. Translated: CASSFSLYEQYF. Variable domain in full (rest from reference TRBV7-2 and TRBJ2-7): GAGVSQSPSNKVTEKGKDVELRCDPISGHTALYWYRQSLGQGLEFLIYFQGNSAPDKSGLPSDRFSAERTGGSVSTLTIQRTQQEDSAVYLCASSFSLYEQYFGPGTRLTVT.